What follows is one TCR beta chain and its context. Its antigen is unknown. The CDR3 consists of 12 residues. Germline V gene lookup returns CDR1 SGHVS and CDR2 FNYEAQ. V was shortened by 8 bases and J by 4 bases, with 10 bases between the two germline ends. The authors divided CD4+ cells into CD45RA+ naive and CD45RA-negative memory subsets. Investigators spread the genomic DNA of each subset evenly over several immunoSEQ plates. Clones were sequenced by immunoSEQ multiplex PCR, and TCRdb holds only the in-frame ones, with some missing. The sample yields around 1.4 million clones, less than 99% seen once. The sample belongs to a study of shared clonotypes between healthy human individuals. General study points: Owing to a small donor count, the genetic and exposure-history diversity represented was limited. On the whole, naive subsets had larger estimated richness than memory subsets had.

This receptor was taken from a man aged 30 to 45 in good health. The chain employs TRBV7-6 and TRBJ2-3, with TRBD2 as a possible D gene (6 bases). The sample taken for sequencing was naive CD4+ T cells sorted from blood. Indicated subset: CD45RA+ positively selected. CDR3 loop: CASAGRADTQYF. The CDR3 DNA is TGTGCCAGCGCGGGGCGGGCAGATACGCAGTATTTT.